These T cell receptor beta chains were read from a single sample in a study of CD8 T cells in Susac syndrome. TCRdb itself ran the immunoSEQ multiplex PCR reads through MiXCR, one entry per CDR3 protein. Of about 180,000 distinct CDR3 sequences listed, about 94% are singletons. The sample consisted of CD4+ T cells from PBMCs. Receptors originate from a human donor with Susac syndrome. Each CDR3 is given with its conserved first and last residue. A D gene is named only where the DNA matches it firmly. For some rows the clone size is stated as once, few or many, or as a class when expanded; others skip it.

j_gene: TRBJ2-5
abundance: -
d_gene: -
len: 12
v_gene: TRBV29-1
CDR3nt: TGCAGCGGTGGTCCAGGGGTTGAGACCCAGTACTTC
CDR3aa: CSGGPGVETQYF

j_gene: TRBJ1-1
abundance: -
d_gene: -
len: 15
v_gene: TRBV15
CDR3nt: TGTGCCACCAGCAGAACCCCGACAGGAAACACTGAAGCTTTCTTT
CDR3aa: CATSRTPTGNTEAFF

j_gene: TRBJ2-2
abundance: -
d_gene: -
len: 14
v_gene: TRBV14
CDR3nt: TGTGCCAGCAGCCAGTACAGAAACACCGGGGAGCTGTTTTTT
CDR3aa: CASSQYRNTGELFF

j_gene: TRBJ2-3
abundance: -
d_gene: TRBD2
len: 16
v_gene: TRBV25-1
CDR3nt: TGTGCCAGCAGTACCCTCGGACTAGCGGGGGCAGATACGCAGTATTTT
CDR3aa: CASSTLGLAGADTQYF

j_gene: TRBJ1-1
abundance: -
d_gene: -
len: 14
v_gene: TRBV20-1
CDR3nt: TGCAGTACATGGGTGCGGGGGCAGAACACTGAAGCTTTCTTT
CDR3aa: CSTWVRGQNTEAFF

j_gene: TRBJ1-1
abundance: -
d_gene: -
len: 14
v_gene: TRBV5-1
CDR3nt: TGCGCCAGCAGCGGAGACAGCGTAAACACTGAAGCTTTCTTT
CDR3aa: CASSGDSVNTEAFF

j_gene: TRBJ2-7
abundance: once
d_gene: -
len: 11
v_gene: TRBV20-1
CDR3nt: TGCAGTGGTGGGGGGACCTACGAGCAGTACTTC
CDR3aa: CSGGGTYEQYF

j_gene: TRBJ1-2
abundance: -
d_gene: TRBD1
len: 14
v_gene: TRBV3-1
CDR3nt: TGTGCCAGCAGCCTCCGGGACAGGGCCGATGGCTACACCTTC
CDR3aa: CASSLRDRADGYTF

j_gene: TRBJ1-2
abundance: -
d_gene: -
len: 13
v_gene: TRBV28
CDR3nt: TGTGCCAGCAGTTGGGTGGGGGGCTATGGCTACACCTTC
CDR3aa: CASSWVGGYGYTF

j_gene: TRBJ1-1
abundance: -
d_gene: -
len: 13
v_gene: TRBV30
CDR3nt: TGTGCCTGGAGTCAGGGGTGGAACACTGAAGCTTTCTTT
CDR3aa: CAWSQGWNTEAFF

j_gene: TRBJ1-1
abundance: -
d_gene: -
len: 12
v_gene: TRBV20-1
CDR3nt: TGCAGTGCTAGTCCCAGCCTGAATGAAGCTTTCTTT
CDR3aa: CSASPSLNEAFF

j_gene: TRBJ1-4
abundance: -
d_gene: -
len: 16
v_gene: TRBV30
CDR3nt: TGTGCCTGGAGGCCTACCTCAGGGGTGACTAATGAAAAACTGTTTTTT
CDR3aa: CAWRPTSGVTNEKLFF

j_gene: TRBJ2-6
abundance: -
d_gene: -
len: 16
v_gene: TRBV5-1
CDR3nt: TGCGCCAGCAGGCCCCGGGAACTCTCTGGGGCCAACGTCCTGACTTTC
CDR3aa: CASRPRELSGANVLTF

j_gene: TRBJ1-4
abundance: -
d_gene: -
len: 15
v_gene: TRBV5-5
CDR3nt: TGTGCCAGCAGCCGAGTCTTCAGAAATAATGAAAAACTGTTTTTT
CDR3aa: CASSRVFRNNEKLFF

j_gene: TRBJ2-6
abundance: -
d_gene: -
len: 15
v_gene: TRBV28
CDR3nt: TGTGCCGGAGCCGATGGAGGCTCTGGGGCCAACGTCCTGACTTTC
CDR3aa: CAGADGGSGANVLTF

j_gene: TRBJ2-7
abundance: -
d_gene: -
len: 15
v_gene: TRBV6-6
CDR3nt: TGTGCCAGCAGTGCCATGGACCCTGGGGCTGCCGAGCAGTACTTC
CDR3aa: CASSAMDPGAAEQYF

j_gene: TRBJ2-3
abundance: once
d_gene: TRBD1
len: 14
v_gene: TRBV29-1
CDR3nt: TGCAGCGTGGCGGGACAGGGAATAGCAGATACGCAGTATTTT
CDR3aa: CSVAGQGIADTQYF

j_gene: TRBJ2-7
abundance: -
d_gene: -
len: 13
v_gene: TRBV7-8
CDR3nt: TGTGCCAGCAGCTCAACTTACTCCTACGAGCAGTACTTC
CDR3aa: CASSSTYSYEQYF

j_gene: TRBJ1-2
abundance: -
d_gene: TRBD1
len: 16
v_gene: TRBV5-1
CDR3nt: TGCGCCAGCAGCCCCGGGACAGGACCCCTAGGGTATGGCTACACCTTC
CDR3aa: CASSPGTGPLGYGYTF

j_gene: TRBJ1-2
abundance: -
d_gene: -
len: 18
v_gene: TRBV29-1
CDR3nt: TGCAGCGTTGAGCTGCGACGGGACATGGTTGGGATAATCTATGGCTACACCTTC
CDR3aa: CSVELRRDMVGIIYGYTF

j_gene: TRBJ2-2
abundance: -
d_gene: -
len: 15
v_gene: TRBV9
CDR3nt: TGTGCCAGCAGCGTAGTTTCAGGGTACGACGGGGAGCTGTTTTTT
CDR3aa: CASSVVSGYDGELFF

j_gene: TRBJ2-7
abundance: -
d_gene: -
len: 15
v_gene: TRBV20-1
CDR3nt: TGCAGTGCTAGAGAGTGGGGGGGCAAGGCCTACGAGCAGTACTTC
CDR3aa: CSAREWGGKAYEQYF

j_gene: TRBJ2-7
abundance: -
d_gene: TRBD2
len: 13
v_gene: TRBV5-6
CDR3nt: TGTGCCAGCAGCCGGGAGGAGGGGAACGAGCAGTACTTC
CDR3aa: CASSREEGNEQYF

j_gene: TRBJ2-1
abundance: -
d_gene: -
len: 14
v_gene: TRBV5-8
CDR3nt: TGTGCCAGCAGCTTAGGGATCACCTACAATGAGCAGTTCTTC
CDR3aa: CASSLGITYNEQFF

j_gene: TRBJ2-3
abundance: -
d_gene: -
len: 15
v_gene: TRBV6-2/TRBV6-3
CDR3nt: TGTGCCAGCAGAGGTTGGACAGAACACACAGATACGCAGTATTTT
CDR3aa: CASRGWTEHTDTQYF

j_gene: TRBJ1-2
abundance: -
d_gene: -
len: 13
v_gene: TRBV7-9
CDR3nt: TGTGCCAGCAGCGTGACAGCTAACTATGGCTACACCTTC
CDR3aa: CASSVTANYGYTF

j_gene: TRBJ2-2
abundance: -
d_gene: -
len: 15
v_gene: TRBV5-4
CDR3nt: TGTGCCAGCAGCAGTTCACGTGCGAACACCGGGGAGCTGTTTTTT
CDR3aa: CASSSSRANTGELFF

j_gene: TRBJ2-1
abundance: -
d_gene: -
len: 15
v_gene: TRBV7-2
CDR3nt: TGTGCCAGCAGCTTAGAAAGCGGATCCTACAATGAGCAGTTCTTC
CDR3aa: CASSLESGSYNEQFF

j_gene: TRBJ1-2
abundance: -
d_gene: -
len: 13
v_gene: TRBV25-1
CDR3nt: TGTGCCAGCAGTGAATTGGGATTTGAAGGCTACACCTTC
CDR3aa: CASSELGFEGYTF

j_gene: TRBJ1-1
abundance: -
d_gene: TRBD1
len: 13
v_gene: TRBV2
CDR3nt: TGTGCCAGCAGCCTGGGACAGTCAAATGAAGCTTTCTTT
CDR3aa: CASSLGQSNEAFF

j_gene: TRBJ1-6
abundance: -
d_gene: TRBD1
len: 15
v_gene: TRBV3-1
CDR3nt: TGTGCCAGCAGCCTCCGGGACAGGGGCGATTCACCCCTCCACTTT
CDR3aa: CASSLRDRGDSPLHF

j_gene: TRBJ1-2
abundance: -
d_gene: TRBD1
len: 14
v_gene: TRBV18
CDR3nt: TGTGCCAGCTCACCGGGACAGTCCAACTATGGCTACACCTTC
CDR3aa: CASSPGQSNYGYTF

j_gene: TRBJ1-1
abundance: -
d_gene: TRBD1
len: 15
v_gene: TRBV6-6
CDR3nt: TGTGCCAGCAGTTACCCACAGGGGGCCCGCACTGAAGCTTTCTTT
CDR3aa: CASSYPQGARTEAFF

j_gene: TRBJ2-3
abundance: -
d_gene: -
len: 16
v_gene: TRBV28
CDR3nt: TGTGCCAGCAGTTTCGATCGAGGGGTGAGCACAGATACGCAGTATTTT
CDR3aa: CASSFDRGVSTDTQYF

j_gene: TRBJ2-3
abundance: -
d_gene: TRBD1
len: 14
v_gene: TRBV9
CDR3nt: TGTGCCAGCAGCGTGACAGGGATGGAAGATACGCAGTATTTT
CDR3aa: CASSVTGMEDTQYF

j_gene: TRBJ2-7
abundance: -
d_gene: -
len: 13
v_gene: TRBV11-2
CDR3nt: TGTGCCAGCAGACGGGTGGCGGTATACGAGCAGTACTTC
CDR3aa: CASRRVAVYEQYF

j_gene: TRBJ2-5
abundance: -
d_gene: -
len: 12
v_gene: TRBV20-1
CDR3nt: TGCAGTGCTATTACAGGGCAAGAGACCCAGTACTTC
CDR3aa: CSAITGQETQYF

j_gene: TRBJ2-1
abundance: once
d_gene: -
len: 12
v_gene: TRBV6-1
CDR3nt: TGTGCCAGCATCGGAGGGGGTAATGAGCAGTTCTTC
CDR3aa: CASIGGGNEQFF

j_gene: TRBJ2-7
abundance: -
d_gene: -
len: 13
v_gene: TRBV7-2
CDR3nt: TGTGCCAGCAGCCTCAACAGGGTCAACGAGCAGTACTTC
CDR3aa: CASSLNRVNEQYF

j_gene: TRBJ1-6
abundance: -
d_gene: TRBD1
len: 14
v_gene: TRBV30
CDR3nt: TGTGCCTGGATACAGGGGGCAGGGAATTCACCCCTCCACTTT
CDR3aa: CAWIQGAGNSPLHF

j_gene: TRBJ2-1
abundance: once
d_gene: -
len: 16
v_gene: TRBV6-1
CDR3nt: TGTGCCAGCAGTGCCCAGGGGTCCGTATCCTACAATGAGCAGTTCTTC
CDR3aa: CASSAQGSVSYNEQFF

j_gene: TRBJ2-7
abundance: -
d_gene: -
len: 15
v_gene: TRBV5-1
CDR3nt: TGCGCCAGCAGCTTGAAGGAGTCCCGAGGTGGCGAGCAGTACTTC
CDR3aa: CASSLKESRGGEQYF

j_gene: TRBJ2-5
abundance: -
d_gene: -
len: 13
v_gene: TRBV19
CDR3nt: TGTGCCAGTAGTACAGGTGAACAAGAGACCCAGTACTTC
CDR3aa: CASSTGEQETQYF

j_gene: TRBJ2-7
abundance: -
d_gene: -
len: 14
v_gene: TRBV27
CDR3nt: TGTGCCAGCAGTTTAATGGGGAACTCCTACGAGCAGTACTTC
CDR3aa: CASSLMGNSYEQYF

j_gene: TRBJ1-1
abundance: -
d_gene: TRBD1
len: 15
v_gene: TRBV12-3/TRBV12-4
CDR3nt: TGTGCCACCCGTCCCACAGGGGAGGTGAGAACTGAAGCTTTCTTT
CDR3aa: CATRPTGEVRTEAFF

j_gene: TRBJ1-1
abundance: -
d_gene: -
len: 17
v_gene: TRBV27
CDR3nt: TGTGCCAGCAGTTTCGAGGGGCCGGTCCTAGGGCACACTGAAGCTTTCTTT
CDR3aa: CASSFEGPVLGHTEAFF

j_gene: TRBJ1-1
abundance: -
d_gene: TRBD1
len: 14
v_gene: TRBV5-1
CDR3nt: TGCGCCAGCAGCCCGGATGACAGGGAGGCTGAAGCTTTCTTT
CDR3aa: CASSPDDREAEAFF

j_gene: TRBJ1-6
abundance: -
d_gene: -
len: 14
v_gene: TRBV30
CDR3nt: TGTGCCTGGACCCAAGGCGTTAATGGAACACCCCTCCACTTT
CDR3aa: CAWTQGVNGTPLHF

j_gene: TRBJ2-5
abundance: -
d_gene: -
len: 12
v_gene: TRBV30
CDR3nt: TGTGCCTGGAGTGTATCAGAGGAGACCCAGTACTTC
CDR3aa: CAWSVSEETQYF

j_gene: TRBJ1-2
abundance: -
d_gene: TRBD1
len: 15
v_gene: TRBV30
CDR3nt: TGTGCCTGGGCACCACCACAGGGGGCGAACTATGGCTACACCTTC
CDR3aa: CAWAPPQGANYGYTF

j_gene: TRBJ2-7
abundance: -
d_gene: TRBD2
len: 15
v_gene: TRBV28
CDR3nt: TGTGCCAGCAGCCCTAGCGGCCTAAGCTCCTACGAGCAGTACTTC
CDR3aa: CASSPSGLSSYEQYF

j_gene: TRBJ2-5
abundance: -
d_gene: -
len: 12
v_gene: TRBV20-1
CDR3nt: TGCAGTGCTAGAGCTCCCCCAGAGACCCAGTACTTC
CDR3aa: CSARAPPETQYF

j_gene: TRBJ2-7
abundance: -
d_gene: -
len: 12
v_gene: TRBV20-1
CDR3nt: TGCAGTGCTAGCCGGGACACCTACGAGCAGTACTTC
CDR3aa: CSASRDTYEQYF

j_gene: TRBJ1-2
abundance: -
d_gene: TRBD1
len: 14
v_gene: TRBV30
CDR3nt: TGTGCCTGGAGGAAAGGGGGCATCGACTATGGCTACACCTTC
CDR3aa: CAWRKGGIDYGYTF

j_gene: TRBJ2-1
abundance: -
d_gene: TRBD1
len: 16
v_gene: TRBV27
CDR3nt: TGTGCCAGCAGTTTTTGGGGGGACAGGGGTTGGAATGAGCAGTTCTTC
CDR3aa: CASSFWGDRGWNEQFF